Listed below are T cell receptor beta chains from one sample, sequenced in a study of shared clonotypes between healthy human individuals. Clones were sequenced by immunoSEQ multiplex PCR, and TCRdb holds only the in-frame ones, with some missing. The profile shows 200,000 to 250,000 clones, approximately 65% of them singletons. The specimen sequenced was memory CD4+ T cells sorted from blood. The receptors come from a man between 25 and 39 years old in good health. CDR3s include the opening cysteine and the closing phenylalanine or tryptophan.

v_call | cdr3_aa
TRBV10-2 | CASSEWTRGNEQFF
TRBV10-3 | CASRYSGANVLTF
TRBV15 | CATSREGLAGVEQFF
TRBV7-9 | CASSLEGTSGRHYNEQFF
TRBV15 | CATSRDGGTEAFF
TRBV5-1 | CASSLAGQGFGEQFF
TRBV11-2 | CASSLSPRQSITGELFF
TRBV18 | CASGTDQPQHF
TRBV9 | CASSVGSGTYNEQFF
TRBV2 | CASRGWGQGAYEQYF
TRBV2 | CASSVTGAGNTIYF
TRBV6-6 | CATWGGRSDTQYF
TRBV7-1 | CASSPSHQETQYF
TRBV7-2 | CASSPRENLYEQYF
TRBV2 | CASGWSLEKLFF
TRBV6-1 | CASSADRGQTYEQYF
TRBV7-6 | CASSPMGRGNYNEQFF
TRBV5-4 | CASSLDRGVNEQYF
TRBV5-1 | CASSQLGLNTEAFF
TRBV7-8 | CASSLARAVYNEQFF
TRBV9 | CASSQQGRQGGYTF
TRBV6-5 | CASTDRISGNTIYF
TRBV6-6 | CASSYPKGNQPQHF